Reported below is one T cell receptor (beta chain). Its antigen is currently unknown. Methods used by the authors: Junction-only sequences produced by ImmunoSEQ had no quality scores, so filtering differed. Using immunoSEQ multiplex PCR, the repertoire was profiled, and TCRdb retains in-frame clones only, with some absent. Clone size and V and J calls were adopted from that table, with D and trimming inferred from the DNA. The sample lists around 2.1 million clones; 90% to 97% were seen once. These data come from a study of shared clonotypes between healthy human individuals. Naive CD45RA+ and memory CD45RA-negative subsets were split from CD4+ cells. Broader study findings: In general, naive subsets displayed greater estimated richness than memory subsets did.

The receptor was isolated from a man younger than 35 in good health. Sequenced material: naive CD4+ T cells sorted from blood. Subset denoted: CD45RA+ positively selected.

This CDR3 reads CASSEVRGGKNIQYF. CDR3 DNA sequence: TGTGCCAGCAGTGAAGTCCGGGGTGGCAAAAACATTCAGTACTTC. The V call is TRBV11-2, the J call TRBJ2-4; the D gene is possibly TRBD2 (5 bases). Germline CDR1 reads SGHAT; CDR2 reads FQNNGV. This CDR3 contains 15 residues. Between the trimmed V and J ends, which lost 6 bases and 3 bases, there was a span of 15 bases.